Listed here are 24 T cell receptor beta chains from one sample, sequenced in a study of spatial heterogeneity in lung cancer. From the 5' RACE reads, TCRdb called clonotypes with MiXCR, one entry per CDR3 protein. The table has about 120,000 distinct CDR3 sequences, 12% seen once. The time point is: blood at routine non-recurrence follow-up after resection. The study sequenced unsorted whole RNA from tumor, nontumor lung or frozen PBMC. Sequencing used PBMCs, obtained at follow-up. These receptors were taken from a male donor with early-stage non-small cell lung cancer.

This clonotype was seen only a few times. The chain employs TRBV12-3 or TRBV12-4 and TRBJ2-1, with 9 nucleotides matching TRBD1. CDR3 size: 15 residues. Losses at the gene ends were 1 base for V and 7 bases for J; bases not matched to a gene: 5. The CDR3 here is CASSLVTGGLNEQFF. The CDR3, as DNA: TGTGCCAGCAGTTTAGTTACAGGGGGCTTGAATGAGCAGTTCTTC.

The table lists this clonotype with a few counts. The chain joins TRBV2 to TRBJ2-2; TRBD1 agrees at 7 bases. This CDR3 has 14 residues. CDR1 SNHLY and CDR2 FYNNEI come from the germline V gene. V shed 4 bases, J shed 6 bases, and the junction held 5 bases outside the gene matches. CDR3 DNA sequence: TGTGCCAGCAGTGTAGCCGGGACAGCCGGGGAGCTGTTTTTT. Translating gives CASSVAGTAGELFF.

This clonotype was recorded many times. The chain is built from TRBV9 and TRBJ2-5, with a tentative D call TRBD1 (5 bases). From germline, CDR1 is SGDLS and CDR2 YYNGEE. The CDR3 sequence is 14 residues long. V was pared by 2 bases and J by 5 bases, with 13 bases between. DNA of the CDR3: TGTGCCAGCAGCGTGGGGCCGTACGGTGAGACCCAGTACTTC. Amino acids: CASSVGPYGETQYF.

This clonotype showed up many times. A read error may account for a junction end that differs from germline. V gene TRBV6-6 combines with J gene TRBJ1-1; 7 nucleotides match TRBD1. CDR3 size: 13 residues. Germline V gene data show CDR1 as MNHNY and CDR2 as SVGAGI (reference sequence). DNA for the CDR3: TGTGCCAGCAGTTCACAGGGGAACAGTGAAGCTTTCTTT. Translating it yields CASSSQGNSEAFF.

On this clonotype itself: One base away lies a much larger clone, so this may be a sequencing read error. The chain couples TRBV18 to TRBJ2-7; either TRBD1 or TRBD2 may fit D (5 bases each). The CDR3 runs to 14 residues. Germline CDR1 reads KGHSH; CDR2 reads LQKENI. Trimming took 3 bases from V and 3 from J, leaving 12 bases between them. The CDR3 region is CASSPGPDNYEQYF. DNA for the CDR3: TGTGCCAGCTCACCGGGACCAGACAACTACGAGCAGTACTTC.

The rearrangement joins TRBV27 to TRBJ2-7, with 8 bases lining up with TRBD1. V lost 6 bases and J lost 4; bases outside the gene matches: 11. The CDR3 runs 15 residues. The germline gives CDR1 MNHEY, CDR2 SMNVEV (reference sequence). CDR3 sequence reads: CASSRETRGRYEQYF. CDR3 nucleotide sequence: TGTGCCAGCAGCCGAGAAACCAGGGGGCGGTACGAGCAGTACTTC.

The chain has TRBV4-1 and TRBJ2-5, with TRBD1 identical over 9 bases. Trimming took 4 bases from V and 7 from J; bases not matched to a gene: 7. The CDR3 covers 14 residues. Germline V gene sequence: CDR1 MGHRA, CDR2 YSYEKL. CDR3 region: CASSPNRGQGTQYF. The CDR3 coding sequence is TGCGCCAGCAGCCCGAACAGGGGGCAGGGGACCCAGTACTTC.

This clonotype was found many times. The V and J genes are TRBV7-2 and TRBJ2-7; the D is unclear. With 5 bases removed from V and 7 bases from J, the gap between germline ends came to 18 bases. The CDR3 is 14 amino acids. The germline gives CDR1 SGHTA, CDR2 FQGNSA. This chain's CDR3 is CASSLLRRNREQYF. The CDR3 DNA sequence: TGTGCCAGCAGCCTTCTCAGGCGAAATCGGGAGCAGTACTTC.

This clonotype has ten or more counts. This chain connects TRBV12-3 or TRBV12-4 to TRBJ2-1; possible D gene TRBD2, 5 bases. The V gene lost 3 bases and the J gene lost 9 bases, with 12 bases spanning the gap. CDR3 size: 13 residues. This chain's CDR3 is CASSLGVAGEQFF. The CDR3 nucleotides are TGTGCCAGCAGTTTGGGCGTCGCGGGTGAGCAGTTCTTC.

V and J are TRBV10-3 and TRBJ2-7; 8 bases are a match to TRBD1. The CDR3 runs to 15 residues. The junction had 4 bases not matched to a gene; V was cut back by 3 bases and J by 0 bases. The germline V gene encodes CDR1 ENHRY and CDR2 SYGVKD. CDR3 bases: TGTGCCATCAGTGAAACAACAGGGGGCTCCTACGAGCAGTACTTC. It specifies CAISETTGGSYEQYF.

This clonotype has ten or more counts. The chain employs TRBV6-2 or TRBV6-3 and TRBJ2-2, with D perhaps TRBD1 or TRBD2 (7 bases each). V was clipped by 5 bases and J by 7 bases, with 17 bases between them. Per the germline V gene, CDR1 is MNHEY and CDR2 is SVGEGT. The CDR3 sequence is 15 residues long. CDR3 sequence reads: CASSEEQGRVGELFF. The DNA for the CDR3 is TGTGCCAGCAGTGAAGAACAGGGGAGGGTCGGGGAGCTGTTTTTT.

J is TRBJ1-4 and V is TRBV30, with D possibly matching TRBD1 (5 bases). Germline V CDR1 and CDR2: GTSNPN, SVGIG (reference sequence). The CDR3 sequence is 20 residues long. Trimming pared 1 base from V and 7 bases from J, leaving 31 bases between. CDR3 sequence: CAWSDERQPSAFRSVEKLFF. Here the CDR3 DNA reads TGTGCCTGGAGTGATGAGAGACAGCCGTCCGCCTTTCGTAGTGTTGAAAAACTGTTTTTT.

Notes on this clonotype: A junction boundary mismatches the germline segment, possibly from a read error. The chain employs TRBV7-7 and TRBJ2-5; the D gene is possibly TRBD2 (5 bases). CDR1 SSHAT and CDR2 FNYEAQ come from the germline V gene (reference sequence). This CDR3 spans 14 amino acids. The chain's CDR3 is CASSLGGVRETQYF. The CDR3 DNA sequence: TGTGCTAGCAGCTTAGGAGGAGTCAGAGAGACCCAGTACTTC.

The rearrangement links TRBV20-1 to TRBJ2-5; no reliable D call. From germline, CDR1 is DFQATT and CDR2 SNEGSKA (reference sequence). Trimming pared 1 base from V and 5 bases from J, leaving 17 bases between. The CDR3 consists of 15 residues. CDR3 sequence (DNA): TGCAGTGCTAGAGGGGTTCTAACGTTTGACGAGACCCAGTACTTC. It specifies CSARGVLTFDETQYF.

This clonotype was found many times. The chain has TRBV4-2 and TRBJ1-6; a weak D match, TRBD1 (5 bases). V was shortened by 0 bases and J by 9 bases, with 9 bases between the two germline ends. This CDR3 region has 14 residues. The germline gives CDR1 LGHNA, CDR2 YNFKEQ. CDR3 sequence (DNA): TGTGCCAGCAGCCAAGATCAGGGAGGTTCACCCCTCCACTTT. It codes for CASSQDQGGSPLHF.

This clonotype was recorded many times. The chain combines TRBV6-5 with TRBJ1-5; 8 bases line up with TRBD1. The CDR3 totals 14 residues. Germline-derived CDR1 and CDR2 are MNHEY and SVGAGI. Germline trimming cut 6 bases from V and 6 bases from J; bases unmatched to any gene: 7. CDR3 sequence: CASRKTGVGQPQHF. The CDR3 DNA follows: TGTGCCAGCAGGAAGACAGGGGTAGGTCAGCCCCAGCATTTT.

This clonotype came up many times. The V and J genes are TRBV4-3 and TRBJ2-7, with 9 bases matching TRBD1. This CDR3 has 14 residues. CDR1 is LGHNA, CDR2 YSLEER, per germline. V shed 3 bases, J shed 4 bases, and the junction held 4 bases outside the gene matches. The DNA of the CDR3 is TGCGCCAGCAGCCATCGGGACAGGGATTACGAGCAGTACTTC. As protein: CASSHRDRDYEQYF.

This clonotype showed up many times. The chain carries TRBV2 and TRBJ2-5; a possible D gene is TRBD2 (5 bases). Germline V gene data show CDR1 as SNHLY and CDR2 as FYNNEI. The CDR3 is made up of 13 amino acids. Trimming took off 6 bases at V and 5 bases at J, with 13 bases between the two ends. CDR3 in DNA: TGTGCCAGCAGCCGGGGATTAGAGGAGACCCAGTACTTC. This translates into CASSRGLEETQYF.

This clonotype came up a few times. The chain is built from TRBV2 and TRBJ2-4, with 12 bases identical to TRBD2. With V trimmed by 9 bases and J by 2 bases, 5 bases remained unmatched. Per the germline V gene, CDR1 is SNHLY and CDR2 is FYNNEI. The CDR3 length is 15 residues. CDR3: CASSGLAGSKNIQYF. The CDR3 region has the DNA TGTGCCAGTAGCGGACTAGCGGGGTCCAAAAACATTCAGTACTTC.

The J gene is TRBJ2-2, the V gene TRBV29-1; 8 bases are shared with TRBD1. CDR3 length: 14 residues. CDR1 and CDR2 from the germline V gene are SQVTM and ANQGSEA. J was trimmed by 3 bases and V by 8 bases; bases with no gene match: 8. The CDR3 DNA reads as TGCAGCATGAGGGAGACAGGGGACACCGGGGAGCTGTTTTTT. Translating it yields CSMRETGDTGELFF.

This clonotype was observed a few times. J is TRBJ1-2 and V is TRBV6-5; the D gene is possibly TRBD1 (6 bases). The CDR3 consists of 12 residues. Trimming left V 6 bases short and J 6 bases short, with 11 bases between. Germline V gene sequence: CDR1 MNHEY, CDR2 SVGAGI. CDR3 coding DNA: TGTGCCAGCAGCCGTACAGGGAATGGCTACACCTTC. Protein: CASSRTGNGYTF.

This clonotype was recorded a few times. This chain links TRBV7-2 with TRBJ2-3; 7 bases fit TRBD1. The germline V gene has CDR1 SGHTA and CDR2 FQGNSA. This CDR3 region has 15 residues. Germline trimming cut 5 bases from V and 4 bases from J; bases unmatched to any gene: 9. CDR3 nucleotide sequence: TGTGCCAGCAGCACCCGACAGGGCGTGGCAGATACGCAGTATTTT. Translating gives CASSTRQGVADTQYF.

CDR3 loop: CASSYSRTAVNSPLHF. The CDR3 coding sequence is TGTGCCAGCAGTTACTCCAGGACAGCCGTTAATTCACCCCTCCACTTT. The chain is built from TRBV6-2 or TRBV6-3 and TRBJ1-6; weak D call: TRBD1 (6 bases). Germline V gene data show CDR1 as MNHEY and CDR2 as SVGEGT. The CDR3 is made up of 16 amino acids. Trimming took off 0 bases at V and 6 bases at J, with 12 bases between the two ends.

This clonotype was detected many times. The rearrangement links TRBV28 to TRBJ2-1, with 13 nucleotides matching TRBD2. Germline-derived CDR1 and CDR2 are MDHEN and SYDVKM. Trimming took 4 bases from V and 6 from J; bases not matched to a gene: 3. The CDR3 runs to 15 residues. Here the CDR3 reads CASSWTSGGVNEQFF. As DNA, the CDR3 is TGTGCCAGCAGTTGGACTAGCGGGGGTGTCAATGAGCAGTTCTTC.